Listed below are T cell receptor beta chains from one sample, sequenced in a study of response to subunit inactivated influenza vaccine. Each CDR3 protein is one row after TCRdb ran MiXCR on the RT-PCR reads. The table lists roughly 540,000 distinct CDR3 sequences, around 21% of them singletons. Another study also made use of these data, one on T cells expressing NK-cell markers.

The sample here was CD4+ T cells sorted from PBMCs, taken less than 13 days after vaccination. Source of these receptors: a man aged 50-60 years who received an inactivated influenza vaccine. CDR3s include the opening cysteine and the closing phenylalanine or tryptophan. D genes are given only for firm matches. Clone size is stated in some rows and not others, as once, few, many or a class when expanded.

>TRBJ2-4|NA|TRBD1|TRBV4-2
CASSQQDRGNKNIQYF
TGTGCCAGCAGCCAACAGGACAGGGGGAACAAAAACATTCAGTACTTC
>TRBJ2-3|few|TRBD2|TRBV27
CATTRGSGVADTQYF
TGTGCCACCACCAGGGGTAGCGGGGTTGCAGATACGCAGTATTTT
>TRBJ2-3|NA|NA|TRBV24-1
CATSQLSGDTDTQYF
TGTGCCACCAGTCAACTATCGGGGGACACAGATACGCAGTATTTT
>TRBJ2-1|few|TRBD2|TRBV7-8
CASSLARRLAGSYNEQFF
TGTGCCAGCAGCTTAGCTCGTAGGCTAGCGGGCTCCTACAATGAGCAGTTCTTC
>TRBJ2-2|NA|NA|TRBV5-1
CATRPFGRGSAGELFF
TGCGCCACCAGACCTTTCGGTAGGGGTTCCGCCGGGGAGCTGTTTTTT
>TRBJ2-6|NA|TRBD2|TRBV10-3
CAISGRLAASSGANVLTF
TGTGCCATCAGTGGTCGACTAGCGGCGAGCTCTGGGGCCAACGTCCTGACTTTC
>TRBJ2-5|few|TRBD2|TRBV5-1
CASKSGLAEETQYF
TGCGCCAGCAAATCGGGACTAGCCGAAGAGACCCAGTACTTC
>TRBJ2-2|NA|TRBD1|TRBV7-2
CASSPRQGPGELFF
TGTGCCAGCAGCCCCAGACAGGGTCCCGGGGAGCTGTTTTTT
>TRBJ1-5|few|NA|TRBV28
CASSKRPRRGDQPQHF
TGTGCCAGCAGCAAGCGCCCACGCAGGGGAGATCAGCCCCAGCATTTT
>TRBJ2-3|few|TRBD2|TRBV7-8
CASSLARVLAGGPDTQYF
TGTGCCAGCAGCTTAGCGCGGGTGCTAGCGGGGGGGCCAGATACGCAGTATTTT
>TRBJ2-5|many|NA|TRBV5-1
CASSTGTQETQYF
TGCGCCAGCAGCACCGGGACCCAAGAGACCCAGTACTTC
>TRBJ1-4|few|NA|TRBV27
CASSLAHATNEKLFF
TGTGCCAGCAGTTTAGCTCACGCAACTAATGAAAAACTGTTTTTT
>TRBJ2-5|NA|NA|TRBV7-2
CASSLDGYYQETQYF
TGTGCCAGCAGCTTAGATGGATACTACCAAGAGACCCAGTACTTC
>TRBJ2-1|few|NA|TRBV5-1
CASIRALGASVNEQFF
TGCGCCAGCATCCGGGCCCTGGGCGCTAGCGTAAATGAGCAGTTCTTC
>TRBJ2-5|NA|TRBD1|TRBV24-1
CATSDPRTGGETQYF
TGTGCCACCAGTGACCCAAGGACAGGCGGCGAGACCCAGTACTTC
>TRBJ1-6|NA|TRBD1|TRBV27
CASSYLDREGSPLHF
TGTGCCAGCAGTTATCTGGACAGGGAAGGATCACCCCTCCACTTT
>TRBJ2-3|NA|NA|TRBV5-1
CASSLQGLTDTQYF
TGCGCCAGCAGCTTACAAGGGCTCACAGATACGCAGTATTTT
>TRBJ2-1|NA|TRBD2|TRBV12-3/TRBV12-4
CASSFLAGGTLSYNEQFF
TGTGCCAGCAGTTTCCTAGCGGGGGGCACACTCTCCTACAATGAGCAGTTCTTC
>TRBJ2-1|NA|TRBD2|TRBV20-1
CSAEASGSLYEQFF
TGCAGTGCGGAAGCTAGCGGGAGTCTCTATGAGCAGTTCTTC
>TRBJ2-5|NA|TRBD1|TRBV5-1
CASSSGTASRETQYF
TGCGCCAGCAGCTCCGGGACAGCAAGTAGGGAGACCCAGTACTTC
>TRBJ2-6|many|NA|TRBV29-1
CSVSDSGANVLTF
TGCAGCGTCAGTGACTCTGGGGCCAACGTCCTGACTTTC
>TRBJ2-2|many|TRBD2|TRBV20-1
CSAGTPGGGGGELFF
TGCAGTGCTGGGACCCCTGGGGGGGGTGGCGGGGAGCTGTTTTTT
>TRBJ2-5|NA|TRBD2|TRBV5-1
CASSPLPGLAARPGQETQYF
TGCGCCAGCAGCCCTCTCCCGGGACTAGCGGCCCGGCCGGGGCAAGAGACCCAGTACTTC
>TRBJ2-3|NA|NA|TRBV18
CASSQQDTDTQYF
TGTGCCAGCTCACAACAGGACACAGATACGCAGTATTTT
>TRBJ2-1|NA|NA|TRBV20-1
CSARAQEPYNEQFF
TGCAGTGCTAGAGCCCAGGAACCCTACAATGAGCAGTTCTTC
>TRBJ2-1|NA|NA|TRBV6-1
CASMGRRGTNEQFF
TGTGCCAGCATGGGGAGAAGGGGGACCAATGAGCAGTTCTTC
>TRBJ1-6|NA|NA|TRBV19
CASSMMGSPLHF
TGTGCCAGTAGTATGATGGGATCACCCCTCCACTTT
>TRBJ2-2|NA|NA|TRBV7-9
CTSSLKGGELFF
TGTACCAGCAGCTTAAAGGGCGGGGAGCTGTTTTTT
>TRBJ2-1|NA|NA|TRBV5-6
CASSSDPGQKGGEQFF
TGTGCCAGCAGCTCCGATCCCGGACAGAAAGGCGGTGAGCAGTTCTTC
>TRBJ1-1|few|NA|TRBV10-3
CAISEERDTEAFF
TGTGCCATCAGTGAGGAAAGGGACACTGAAGCTTTCTTT
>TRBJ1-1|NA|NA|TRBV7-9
CASSESGFAEAFF
TGTGCCAGCAGCGAAAGCGGGTTCGCTGAAGCTTTCTTT
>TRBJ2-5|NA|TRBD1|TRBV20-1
CSREDRARLETQYF
TGCAGTAGAGAGGACAGGGCCCGGTTGGAGACCCAGTACTTC
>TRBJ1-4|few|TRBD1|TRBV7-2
CASSSDRDHNEKLFF
TGTGCCAGCAGCTCAGACAGGGACCACAATGAAAAACTGTTTTTT
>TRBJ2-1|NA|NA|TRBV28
CASRPSGVVHEQFF
TGTGCCAGCCGGCCATCAGGAGTAGTTCATGAGCAGTTCTTC
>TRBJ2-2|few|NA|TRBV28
CASSLFRGIAGELFF
TGTGCCAGCAGTTTATTTAGGGGTATCGCCGGGGAGCTGTTTTTT
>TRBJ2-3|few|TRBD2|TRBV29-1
CSVVKRGRSTDTQYF
TGCAGCGTTGTTAAGCGGGGGCGAAGCACAGATACGCAGTATTTT
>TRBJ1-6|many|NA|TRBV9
CASSVEAASSPLHF
TGTGCCAGCAGCGTAGAGGCAGCCTCTTCACCCCTCCACTTT
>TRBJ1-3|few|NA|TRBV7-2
CASSRTAGQTIYF
TGTGCCAGCAGTCGAACGGCAGGTCAAACCATATATTTT
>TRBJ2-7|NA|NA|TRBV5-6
CASSLWGEQYF
TGTGCCAGCAGCTTATGGGGTGAGCAGTACTTC
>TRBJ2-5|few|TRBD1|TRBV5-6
CASSWTGVETQYF
TGTGCCAGCAGCTGGACAGGGGTGGAGACCCAGTACTTC
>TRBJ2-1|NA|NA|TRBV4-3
CASSQEPAAGSSYNEQFF
TGCGCCAGCAGCCAAGAACCCGCCGCGGGGAGCTCCTACAATGAGCAGTTCTTC
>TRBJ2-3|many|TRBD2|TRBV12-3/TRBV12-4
CASSSPGLAEKSTDTQYF
TGTGCCAGCAGTTCTCCCGGACTAGCGGAAAAATCCACAGATACGCAGTATTTT
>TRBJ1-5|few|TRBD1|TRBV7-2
CASSPRQGDQPQHF
TGTGCCAGCAGCCCTCGACAGGGCGATCAGCCCCAGCATTTT
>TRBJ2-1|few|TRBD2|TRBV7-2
CASSRTSGKDNEQFF
TGTGCCAGCAGCCGGACTAGCGGGAAAGACAATGAGCAGTTCTTC
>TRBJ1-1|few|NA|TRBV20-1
CSASVRLSEAFF
TGCAGTGCTAGTGTACGGTTAAGTGAAGCTTTCTTT
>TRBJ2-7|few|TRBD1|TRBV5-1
CASSLGTGVTYEQYF
TGCGCCAGCAGCTTGGGGACAGGGGTGACCTACGAGCAGTACTTC
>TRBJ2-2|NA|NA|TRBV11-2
CASSWRTNTGELFF
TGTGCCAGCAGTTGGCGCACGAACACCGGGGAGCTGTTTTTT
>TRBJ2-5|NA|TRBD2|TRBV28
CASSLREGRWETQYF
TGTGCCAGCAGTTTGCGGGAGGGTCGGTGGGAGACCCAGTACTTC
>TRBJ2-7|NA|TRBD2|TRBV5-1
CASSSTGTNYYEQYF
TGCGCCAGCAGTTCCACCGGGACTAACTACTACGAGCAGTACTTC